The next 3 T cell receptor beta chains were all read from a single sample in a study of glioma-infiltrating T cells after dendritic cell vaccination (dated by TCRdb to the mid-2010s). The library was made by the immunoSEQ multiplex PCR assay. The immuneACCESS repertoire file appears here via TCRdb, limited to in-frame rearrangements. These files lack a portion of the clones; in checked studies, under half of the deficit traces to unresolved V genes, and the cause of the others is not known. A total of about 49,000 clones appear in this sample, 85% of them only once. The leading ten clones occupy over 10% of the sample. Sequences were derived from blood, sampled before dendritic cell vaccination. These receptors were collected from a human donor with glioblastoma.

CDR3 sequence: CASTSLGGAPGELFF. DNA for the CDR3: TGTGCCAGTACCTCCTTGGGGGGGGCCCCCGGGGAGCTGTTTTTT. V and J are TRBV19 and TRBJ2-2; D is possibly TRBD2 (7 bases). Germline loops: CDR1 LNHDA, CDR2 SQIVND (reference sequence). The V end was cut by 7 bases, the J end by 6 bases, with 18 bases between. This CDR3 spans 15 amino acids.

The rearrangement joins TRBV19 to TRBJ2-3, with 14 bases lining up with TRBD2. This CDR3 has 15 amino acids. With V trimmed by 5 bases and J by 8 bases, 6 bases remained unmatched. Germline-derived CDR1 and CDR2 are LNHDA and SQIVND (reference sequence). In DNA form, the CDR3 reads TGTGCCAGTAGTCCTGGGACTAGCGGGGGAGTTACGCAGTATTTT. Amino acid sequence: CASSPGTSGGVTQYF.

V and J are TRBV5-4 and TRBJ2-2, with 10 positions matching TRBD2. The CDR3 length is 15 residues. Trimming took 4 bases from V and 4 from J; bases not matched to a gene: 4. Germline CDR1 is SGHNT and CDR2 is YYREEE (reference sequence). This CDR3 reads CASSVSGRSTGELFF. DNA for the CDR3: TGTGCCAGCAGCGTTAGCGGGAGGAGCACCGGGGAGCTGTTTTTT.